This passage covers 23 T cell receptor beta chains from one sample sequenced in a study of technical replicates of blood from a few donors. The assay was immunoSEQ multiplex PCR, and TCRdb's table has in-frame clones only and misses some. The profile shows tens of thousands of clones, around 93% of them singletons. Sequencing input: T cells isolated from PBMCs. The receptors were gathered from a human donor in good health.

This clone was seen just once. This sequence joins TRBV4-1 and TRBJ1-5; weak D call: TRBD1 (6 bases). Germline CDR1 is MGHRA and CDR2 is YSYEKL. This CDR3 contains 16 residues. The germline V and J ends were trimmed by 5 bases and 4 bases, with 18 bases remaining between them. CDR3 residues: CASSSGARGPNQPQHF. The CDR3 nucleotides are TGCGCCAGCAGCTCCGGGGCCAGGGGACCAAATCAGCCCCAGCATTTT.

The genes are TRBV19 and TRBJ1-3, with D perhaps matching TRBD1 (6 bases). V was shortened by 7 bases and J by 0 bases, with 13 bases between the two germline ends. The germline V gene has CDR1 LNHDA and CDR2 SQIVND (reference sequence). The CDR3 covers 15 residues. The CDR3 here is CASILGQNSGNTIYF. CDR3 in DNA: TGTGCCAGTATCTTAGGACAGAACTCTGGAAACACCATATATTTT.

The V call is TRBV30, the J call TRBJ2-1, with 7 positions matching TRBD1. Germline V gene lookup returns CDR1 GTSNPN and CDR2 SVGIG (reference sequence). The V and J ends lost 2 bases and 3 bases, in that order; junction bases with no gene match: 7. The CDR3 extends over 15 amino acids. The CDR3 DNA sequence: TGTGCCTGGAGTTCCGGGACAGCCTACTACAATGAGCAGTTCTTC. Its translation is CAWSSGTAYYNEQFF. The full variable domain, completed using reference TRBV30 and TRBJ2-1, is SQTIHQWPATLVQPVGSPLSLECTVEGTSNPNLYWYRQAAGRGLQLLFYSVGIGQISSEVPQNLSASRPQDRQFILSSKKLLLSDSGFYLCAWSSGTAYYNEQFFGPGTRLTVL.

Only a few counts were recorded for this clone. The chain joins TRBV5-1 to TRBJ1-1, with D uncertain. The CDR3 contains 13 residues. The ends were cut back, 4 bases at V and 10 bases at J, with 17 bases in the middle. In germline, CDR1 is SGHRS, CDR2 YFSETQ. CDR3 DNA: TGCGCCAGCAGCATGACACCCGAGGGATCAGCTTTCTTT. It translates to CASSMTPEGSAFF.

This chain connects TRBV30 to TRBJ2-2, with 8 positions matching TRBD2. V was clipped by 0 bases and J by 6 bases; unmatched bases: 3. The germline V gene encodes CDR1 GTSNPN and CDR2 SVGIG (reference sequence). The CDR3 spans 14 residues. This CDR3 is CAWSVGTRAGELFF. DNA for the CDR3: TGTGCCTGGAGTGTCGGGACTAGGGCCGGGGAGCTGTTTTTT.

The chain employs TRBV11-1 and TRBJ2-5; no firm D call. V was cut by 0 bases and J by 5 bases, with 7 bases left in between. This CDR3 is 13 amino acids long. In germline, CDR1 is SGHAT, CDR2 FQDESV (reference sequence). CDR3 region: CASSLARWETQYF. The CDR3 bases are TGTGCCAGCAGCTTAGCGAGGTGGGAGACCCAGTACTTC.

This sequence joins TRBV21-1 and TRBJ2-7; TRBD2 reflects the table's D call only, with no check against the DNA. TRBV21-1 is a documented pseudogene. The CDR3 contains 17 residues. CDR3 bases: TGTGCCAGCAGCACTCCGACTTATAGCGGGAGAGCCTACGAGCAGTACTTC. Its translation: CASSTPTYSGRAYEQYF.

The chain uses TRBV19 and TRBJ1-2; 8 nucleotides match TRBD1. From germline, CDR1 is LNHDA and CDR2 SQIVND (reference sequence). Trimming removed 7 bases from V and 2 bases from J; junction bases left unmatched: 6. CDR3 length: 14 residues. The CDR3 DNA follows: TGTGCCAGTACTAGCCAGGGGGCAAACTATGGCTACACCTTC. Encoded protein: CASTSQGANYGYTF.

The V and J genes are TRBV19 and TRBJ1-2, with D perhaps matching TRBD1 (6 bases). Germline CDR1 reads LNHDA; CDR2 reads SQIVND (reference sequence). The CDR3 has 14 amino acids. With 4 bases removed from V and 4 bases from J, the gap between germline ends came to 13 bases. The CDR3 bases are TGTGCCAGTAGTAGTATCCGGGACACCTATGGCTACACCTTC. The encoded protein is CASSSIRDTYGYTF. The full variable domain, with the rest looked up from reference TRBV19 and TRBJ1-2, is DGGITQSPKYLFRKEGQNVTLSCEQNLNHDAMYWYRQDPGQGLRLIYYSQIVNDFQKGDIAEGYSVSREKKESFPLTVTSAQKNPTAFYLCASSSIRDTYGYTFGSGTRLTVV.

The V gene is TRBV5-1, the J gene TRBJ2-3; 7 bases fit TRBD1. Germline trimming cut 4 bases from V and 2 bases from J; bases unmatched to any gene: 7. Per germline, CDR1 SGHRS and CDR2 YFSETQ. The CDR3 runs 15 residues. In nucleotides, the CDR3 is TGCGCCAGCAGCCAAGGGACAGCCCTCACAGATACGCAGTATTTT. Amino acid sequence: CASSQGTALTDTQYF.

The rearrangement joins TRBV27 to TRBJ2-5; no clear D. The CDR3 has 14 residues. Trimming removed 4 bases from V and 2 bases from J, with 11 bases in between. CDR1 and CDR2 from the germline V gene are MNHEY and SMNVEV (reference sequence). CDR3 DNA: TGTGCCAGCAGTTACCTGGGCCTTCAAGAGACCCAGTACTTC. The encoded protein is CASSYLGLQETQYF.

This clone is a singleton in its sample. V is TRBV29-1 and J is TRBJ2-1, with TRBD2 identical over 8 bases. Germline lookup yields CDR1 SQVTM and CDR2 ANQGSEA. The CDR3 consists of 14 residues. After removal of 4 bases from V and 6 bases from J, the junction contained 8 bases not matched to a gene. Here the CDR3 reads CSVGLAGIINEQFF. The CDR3 region has the DNA TGCAGCGTTGGGTTAGCGGGAATTATCAATGAGCAGTTCTTC.

V gene TRBV5-4 combines with J gene TRBJ2-7; D unclear. V gave up 3 bases and J gave up 1 base, with 5 bases separating them. Germline CDR1 reads SGHNT; CDR2 reads YYREEE (reference sequence). The CDR3 extends over 12 amino acids. This CDR3 reads CASSSRSYEQYF. Here the CDR3 DNA reads TGTGCCAGCAGCTCGCGGTCCTACGAGCAGTACTTC.

The genes are TRBV27 and TRBJ2-7; D is unclear. Germline-derived CDR1 and CDR2 are MNHEY and SMNVEV (reference sequence). This CDR3 contains 14 residues. The germline V and J ends were trimmed by 5 bases and 3 bases, with 14 bases remaining between them. The CDR3 bases are TGTGCCAGCAGTCTCTCGGTATCTCTCTACGAGCAGTACTTC. Translating it yields CASSLSVSLYEQYF.

The V and J genes are TRBV19 and TRBJ2-2, with TRBD2 identical over 11 bases. In germline, CDR1 is LNHDA, CDR2 SQIVND (reference sequence). V trimming: 7 bases; J trimming: 5 bases; junction bases outside the gene matches: 9. CDR3 length: 16 residues. The CDR3 here is CASTQLAGDRTGELFF. Written as DNA, the CDR3 is TGTGCCAGTACCCAACTAGCGGGAGATCGGACCGGGGAGCTGTTTTTT.

V is TRBV9 and J is TRBJ1-1; the D is unclear. This CDR3 contains 16 residues. The V end was cut by 1 base, the J end by 8 bases, with 21 bases between. Germline CDR1 SGDLS, CDR2 YYNGEE. The CDR3 loop is CASSVSSRNGDREAFF. CDR3 DNA: TGTGCCAGCAGCGTATCATCCCGGAACGGAGACCGAGAAGCTTTCTTT.

This chain links TRBV4-1 with TRBJ2-3; 10 nucleotides agree with TRBD1. Trimming cost V 0 bases and J 6 bases; bases outside gene matches: 6. CDR1 is MGHRA, CDR2 YSYEKL, per germline. The CDR3 is 16 residues long. CDR3 residues: CASSQDGTGVEDTQYF. The CDR3 DNA reads TGCGCCAGCAGCCAAGATGGGACAGGGGTTGAGGATACGCAGTATTTT.

The V and J genes are TRBV6-6 and TRBJ2-1, with D possibly TRBD1 on 6 matching bases. The V end was cut by 6 bases, the J end by 3 bases, with 12 bases between. Germline CDR1 reads MNHNY; CDR2 reads SVGAGI (reference sequence). This CDR3 region has 14 residues. The CDR3 loop is CASSSGTNYNEQFF. The CDR3 bases are TGTGCCAGCAGCTCAGGGACAAACTACAATGAGCAGTTCTTC.

The rearrangement uses TRBV7-9 and TRBJ1-2, with 8 nucleotides matching TRBD1. There are 14 residues in the CDR3. CDR1 is SEHNR, CDR2 FQNEAQ, per germline (reference sequence). Trimming at V came to 4 bases and at J to 2 bases, leaving 3 bases not matched to a gene. CDR3 sequence reads: CASSSGQGNYGYTF. The CDR3 DNA is TGTGCCAGCAGCTCCGGACAGGGAAACTATGGCTACACCTTC.

Here the CDR3 DNA reads TGTGCCAGCGCCCGACCAGGGGCTCCTAATGAAAAACTGTTTTTT. Amino acids: CASARPGAPNEKLFF. This chain joins TRBV2 and TRBJ1-4; possibly TRBD1 for D (6 bases). With 8 bases removed from V and 3 bases from J, the gap between germline ends came to 16 bases. This CDR3 has 15 residues. Germline-derived CDR1 and CDR2 are SNHLY and FYNNEI.

The V gene is TRBV28, the J gene TRBJ2-7; 11 bases map to TRBD2. With V trimmed by 3 bases and J by 5 bases, 3 bases remained unmatched. The CDR3 sequence is 14 residues long. Germline lookup yields CDR1 MDHEN and CDR2 SYDVKM. The CDR3 region is CASSFLAGGNEQYF. The CDR3, as DNA: TGTGCCAGCAGTTTCCTAGCGGGAGGAAACGAGCAGTACTTC. Variable domain in full (rest from reference TRBV28 and TRBJ2-7): DVKVTQSSRYLVKRTGEKVFLECVQDMDHENMFWYRQDPGLGLRLIYFSYDVKMKEKGDIPEGYSVSREKKERFSLILESASTNQTSMYLCASSFLAGGNEQYFGPGTRLTVT.

The gene calls are TRBV18 and TRBJ1-5, with 11 bases that match TRBD1. After removal of 6 bases from V and 4 bases from J, the junction contained 2 bases not matched to a gene. Germline V CDR1 and CDR2: KGHSH, LQKENI. This CDR3 has 14 amino acids. The CDR3 spells CASSRDRGNQPQHF. The CDR3 DNA sequence: TGTGCCAGCTCCCGGGACAGGGGGAATCAGCCCCAGCATTTT.

The V call is TRBV28, the J call TRBJ2-7; 7 nucleotides agree with TRBD1. Looked up from germline, CDR1 is MDHEN and CDR2 is SYDVKM. The CDR3 runs to 14 residues. J was trimmed by 0 bases and V by 7 bases; bases with no gene match: 6. CDR3 protein: CASNPTGISYEQYF. The CDR3 nucleotides are TGTGCCAGCAACCCGACAGGGATCTCCTACGAGCAGTACTTC.